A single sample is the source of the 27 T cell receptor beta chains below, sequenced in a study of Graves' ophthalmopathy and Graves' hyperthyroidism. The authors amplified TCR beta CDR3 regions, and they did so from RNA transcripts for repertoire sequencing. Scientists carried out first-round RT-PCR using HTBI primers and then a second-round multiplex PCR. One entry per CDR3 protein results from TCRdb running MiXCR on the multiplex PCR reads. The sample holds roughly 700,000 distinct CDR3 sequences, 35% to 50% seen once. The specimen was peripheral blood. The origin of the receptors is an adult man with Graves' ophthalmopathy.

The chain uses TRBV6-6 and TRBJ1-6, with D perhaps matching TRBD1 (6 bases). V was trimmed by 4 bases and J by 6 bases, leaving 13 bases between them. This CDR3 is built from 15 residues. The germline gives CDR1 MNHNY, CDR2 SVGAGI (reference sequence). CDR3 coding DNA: TGTGCCAGCAGTTTTCTACAGGGATTTAATTCACCCCTCCACTTT. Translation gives CASSFLQGFNSPLHF.

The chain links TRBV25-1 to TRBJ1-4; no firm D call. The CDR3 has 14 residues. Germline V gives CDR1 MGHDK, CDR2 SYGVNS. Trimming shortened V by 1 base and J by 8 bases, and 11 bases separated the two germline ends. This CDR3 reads CASSESGQREKLFF. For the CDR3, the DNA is TGTGCCAGCAGTGAATCCGGGCAAAGGGAAAAACTGTTTTTT.

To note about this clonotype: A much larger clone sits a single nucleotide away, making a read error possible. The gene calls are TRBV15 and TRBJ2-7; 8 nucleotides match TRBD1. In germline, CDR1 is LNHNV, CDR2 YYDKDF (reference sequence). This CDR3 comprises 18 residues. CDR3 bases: TGTGCCACCAGCGGAGATGTAAGGGGACAGGTCCGGGTCTACGAGCAGTACTTC. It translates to CATSGDVRGQVRVYEQYF.

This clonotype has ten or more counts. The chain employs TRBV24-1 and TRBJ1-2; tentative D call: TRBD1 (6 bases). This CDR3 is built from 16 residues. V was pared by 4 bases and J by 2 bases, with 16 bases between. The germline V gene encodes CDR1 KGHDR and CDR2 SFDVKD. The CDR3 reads CATSDPRTRGNYGYTF. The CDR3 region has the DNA TGTGCCACCAGTGACCCTCGGACGAGGGGGAACTATGGCTACACCTTC.

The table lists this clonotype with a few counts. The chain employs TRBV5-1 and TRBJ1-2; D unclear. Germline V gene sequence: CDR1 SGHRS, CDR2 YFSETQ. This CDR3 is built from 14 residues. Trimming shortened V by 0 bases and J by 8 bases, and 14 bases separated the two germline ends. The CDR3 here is CASSLGWAPEGYTF. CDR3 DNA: TGCGCCAGCAGCTTGGGATGGGCACCGGAAGGCTACACCTTC.

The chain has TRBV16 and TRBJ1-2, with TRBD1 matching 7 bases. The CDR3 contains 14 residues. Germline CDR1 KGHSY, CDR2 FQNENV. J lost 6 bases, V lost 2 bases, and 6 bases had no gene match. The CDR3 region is CASSQLTGWNGYTF. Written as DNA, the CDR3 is TGTGCCAGCAGCCAACTGACAGGGTGGAATGGCTACACCTTC.

CDR3 nucleotides: TGCAGCGTTGAGGCCTTCGGGGATGGCTACACCTTC. As protein: CSVEAFGDGYTF. V gene TRBV29-1 combines with J gene TRBJ1-2; D unclear. The CDR3 runs 12 residues. From germline, CDR1 is SQVTM and CDR2 ANQGSEA. V lost 3 bases to trimming and J lost 6 bases, with 11 bases between them.

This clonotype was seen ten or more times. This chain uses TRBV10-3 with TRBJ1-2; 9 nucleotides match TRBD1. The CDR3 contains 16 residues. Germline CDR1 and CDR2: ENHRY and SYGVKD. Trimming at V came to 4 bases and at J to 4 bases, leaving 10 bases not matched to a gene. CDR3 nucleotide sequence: TGTGCCATCAGTGGAGGTGGACAGGGGTCTCCCTATGGCTACACCTTC. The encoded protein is CAISGGGQGSPYGYTF.

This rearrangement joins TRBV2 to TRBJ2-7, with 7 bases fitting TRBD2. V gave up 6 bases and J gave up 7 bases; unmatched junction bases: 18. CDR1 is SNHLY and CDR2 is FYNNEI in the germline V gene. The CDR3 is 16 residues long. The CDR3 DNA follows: TGTGCCAGCAGCCCATCGTGGTGGGGGAGGGCGAGGGAGCAGTACTTC. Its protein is CASSPSWWGRAREQYF. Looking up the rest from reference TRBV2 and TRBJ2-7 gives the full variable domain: EPEVTQTPSHQVTQMGQEVILRCVPISNHLYFYWYRQILGQKVEFLVSFYNNEISEKSEIFDDQFSVERPDGSNFTLKIRSTKLEDSAMYFCASSPSWWGRAREQYFGPGTRLTVT.

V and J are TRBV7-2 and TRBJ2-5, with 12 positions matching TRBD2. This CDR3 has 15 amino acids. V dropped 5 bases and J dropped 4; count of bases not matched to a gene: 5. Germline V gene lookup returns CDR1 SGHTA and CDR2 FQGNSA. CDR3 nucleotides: TGTGCCAGCAGCCCTAGCGGGGGGGCAATAGAGACCCAGTACTTC. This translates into CASSPSGGAIETQYF.

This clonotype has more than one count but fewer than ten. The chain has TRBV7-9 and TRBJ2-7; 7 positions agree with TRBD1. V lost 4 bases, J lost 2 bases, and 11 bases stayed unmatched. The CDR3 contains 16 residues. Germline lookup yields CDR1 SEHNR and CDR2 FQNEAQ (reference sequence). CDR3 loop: CASSSTVTGTPYEQYF. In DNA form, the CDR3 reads TGTGCCAGCAGCTCTACGGTGACAGGGACGCCCTACGAGCAGTACTTC.

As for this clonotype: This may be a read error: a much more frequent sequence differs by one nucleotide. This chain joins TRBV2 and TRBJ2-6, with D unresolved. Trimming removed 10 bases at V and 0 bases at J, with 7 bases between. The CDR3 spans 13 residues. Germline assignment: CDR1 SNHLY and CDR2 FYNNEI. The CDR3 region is CATKFSGANVLTF. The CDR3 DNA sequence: TGTGCCACCAAGTTCTCTGGGGCCAACGTCCTGACTTTC.

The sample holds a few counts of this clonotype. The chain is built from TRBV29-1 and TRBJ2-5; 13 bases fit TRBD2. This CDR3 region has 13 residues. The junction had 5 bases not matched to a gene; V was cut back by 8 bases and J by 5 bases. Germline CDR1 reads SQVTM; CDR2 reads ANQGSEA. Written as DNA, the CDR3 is TGCAGCACTAGCGGGGGGGCCAGGGAGACCCAGTACTTC. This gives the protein CSTSGGARETQYF. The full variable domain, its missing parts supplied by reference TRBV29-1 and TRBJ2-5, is SAVISQKPSRDICQRGTSLTIQCQVDSQVTMMFWYRQQPGQSLTLIATANQGSEATYESGFVIDKFPISRPNLTFSTLTVSNMSPEDSSIYLCSTSGGARETQYFGPGTRLLVL.

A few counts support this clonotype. The CDR3 bases are TGTGCCAGCAGTTACCGTGGAGTCCCCTACGAGCAGTACTTC. Encoded protein: CASSYRGVPYEQYF. The gene calls are TRBV6-5 and TRBJ2-7; D uncertain. Germline V CDR1 and CDR2: MNHEY, SVGAGI. The germline V and J ends were trimmed by 2 bases and 2 bases, with 10 bases remaining between them. This CDR3 region has 14 residues.

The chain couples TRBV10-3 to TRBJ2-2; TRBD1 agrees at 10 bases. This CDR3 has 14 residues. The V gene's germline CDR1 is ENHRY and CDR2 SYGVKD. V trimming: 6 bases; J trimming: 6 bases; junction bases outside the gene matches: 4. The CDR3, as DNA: TGTGCCATCAGAGGGACAGGGGTGGCCGGGGAGCTGTTTTTT. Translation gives CAIRGTGVAGELFF.

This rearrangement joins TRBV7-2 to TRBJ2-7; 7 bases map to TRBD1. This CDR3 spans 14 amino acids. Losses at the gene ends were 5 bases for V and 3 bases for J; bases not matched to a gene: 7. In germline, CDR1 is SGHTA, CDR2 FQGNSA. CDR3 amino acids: CASSQQGFVYEQYF. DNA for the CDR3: TGTGCCAGCAGCCAACAGGGGTTCGTCTACGAGCAGTACTTC.

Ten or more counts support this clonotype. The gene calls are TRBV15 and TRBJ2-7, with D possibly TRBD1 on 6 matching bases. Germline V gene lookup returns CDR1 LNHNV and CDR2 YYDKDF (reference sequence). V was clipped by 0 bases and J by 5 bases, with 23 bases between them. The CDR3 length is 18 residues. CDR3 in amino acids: CATSRDGVWDARGNEQYF. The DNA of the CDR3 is TGTGCCACCAGCAGAGATGGGGTGTGGGACGCCAGGGGAAACGAGCAGTACTTC.

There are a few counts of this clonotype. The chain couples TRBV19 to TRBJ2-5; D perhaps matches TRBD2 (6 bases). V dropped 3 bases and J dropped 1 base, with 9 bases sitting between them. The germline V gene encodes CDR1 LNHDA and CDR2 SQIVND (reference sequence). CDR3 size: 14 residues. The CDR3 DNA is TGTGCCAGTAGTATCCGGGGGACCCAAGAGACCCAGTACTTC. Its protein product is CASSIRGTQETQYF.

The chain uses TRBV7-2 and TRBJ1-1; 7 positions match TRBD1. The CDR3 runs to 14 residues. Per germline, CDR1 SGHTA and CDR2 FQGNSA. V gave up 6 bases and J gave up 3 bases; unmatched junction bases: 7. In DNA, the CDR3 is TGTGCCAGCAGTTTACACGACAGGGACACTGAAGCTTTCTTT. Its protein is CASSLHDRDTEAFF.

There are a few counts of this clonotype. The CDR3 spells CSARDVLAEVYEQYF. CDR3 coding DNA: TGCAGTGCTAGAGATGTGCTAGCGGAAGTCTACGAGCAGTACTTC. The V call is TRBV20-1, the J call TRBJ2-7; TRBD2 aligns across 7 bases. After removal of 0 bases from V and 3 bases from J, the junction contained 8 bases not matched to a gene. CDR3 size: 15 residues. Germline V CDR1 and CDR2: DFQATT, SNEGSKA (reference sequence).

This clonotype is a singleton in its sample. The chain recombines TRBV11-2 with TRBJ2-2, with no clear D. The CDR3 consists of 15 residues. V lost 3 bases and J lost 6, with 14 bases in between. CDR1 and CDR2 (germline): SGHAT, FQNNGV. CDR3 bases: TGTGCCAGCAGCTTGCTCACCTGGGATCCCGGGGAGCTGTTTTTT. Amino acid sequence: CASSLLTWDPGELFF.

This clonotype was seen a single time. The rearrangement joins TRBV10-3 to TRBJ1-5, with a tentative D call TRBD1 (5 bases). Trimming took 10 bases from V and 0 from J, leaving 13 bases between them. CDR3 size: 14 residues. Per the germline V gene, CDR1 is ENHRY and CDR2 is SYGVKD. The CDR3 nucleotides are TGTGCCAGCAGACCCGACAGTAGCAATCAGCCCCAGCATTTT. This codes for CASRPDSSNQPQHF.

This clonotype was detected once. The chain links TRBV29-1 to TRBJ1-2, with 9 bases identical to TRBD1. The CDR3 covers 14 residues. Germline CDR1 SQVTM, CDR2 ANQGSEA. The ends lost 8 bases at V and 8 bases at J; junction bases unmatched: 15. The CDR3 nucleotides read TGCAGCTTAGGTGGGCGGGGACAGGGAAGAGGCTACACCTTC. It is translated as CSLGGRGQGRGYTF. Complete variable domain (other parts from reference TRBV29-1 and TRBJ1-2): SAVISQKPSRDICQRGTSLTIQCQVDSQVTMMFWYRQQPGQSLTLIATANQGSEATYESGFVIDKFPISRPNLTFSTLTVSNMSPEDSSIYLCSLGGRGQGRGYTFGSGTRLTVV.

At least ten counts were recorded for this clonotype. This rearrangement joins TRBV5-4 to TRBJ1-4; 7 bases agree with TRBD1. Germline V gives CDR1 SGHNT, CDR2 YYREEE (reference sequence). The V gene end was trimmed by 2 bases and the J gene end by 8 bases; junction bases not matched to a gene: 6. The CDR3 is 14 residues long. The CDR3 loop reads CASSLGQEGEKLFF. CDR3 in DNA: TGTGCCAGCAGCTTAGGACAGGAAGGGGAAAAACTGTTTTTT.

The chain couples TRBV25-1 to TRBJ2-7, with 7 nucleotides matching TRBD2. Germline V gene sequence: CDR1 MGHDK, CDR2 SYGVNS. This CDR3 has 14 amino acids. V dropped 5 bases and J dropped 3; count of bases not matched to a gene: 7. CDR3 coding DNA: TGTGCCAGCAGTTTAACAGCGGGAATCTACGAGCAGTACTTC. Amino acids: CASSLTAGIYEQYF.

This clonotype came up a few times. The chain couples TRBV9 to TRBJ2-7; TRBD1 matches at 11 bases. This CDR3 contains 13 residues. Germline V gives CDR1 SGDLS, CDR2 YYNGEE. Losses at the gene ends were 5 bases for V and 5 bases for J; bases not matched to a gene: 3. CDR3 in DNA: TGTGCCAGCAGAGGACAGGGGGCCGACGAGCAGTACTTC. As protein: CASRGQGADEQYF. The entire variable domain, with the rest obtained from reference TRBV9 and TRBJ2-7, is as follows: DSGVTQTPKHLITATGQRVTLRCSPRSGDLSVYWYQQSLDQGLQFLIQYYNGEERAKGNILERFSAQQFPDLHSELNLSSLELGDSALYFCASRGQGADEQYFGPGTRLTVT.

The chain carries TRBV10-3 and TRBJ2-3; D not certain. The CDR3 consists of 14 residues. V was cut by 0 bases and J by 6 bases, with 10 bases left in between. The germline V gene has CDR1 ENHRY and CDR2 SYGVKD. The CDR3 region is CAISESMTTDTQYF. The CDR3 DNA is TGTGCCATCAGTGAGTCGATGACAACGGATACGCAGTATTTT.